This T cell receptor beta chain was recorded in a study of T cell responses to AZD1222 COVID-19 vaccine (dated by TCRdb to the early 2020s). Background for the entire study: TCR sequencing covered fewer than 250 trial participants: 200 to 220 given two doses of AZD1222 and 26 given two doses of MenACWY control vaccine. Trial participants were enrolled by age into 18-55, 56-69 and 70-plus year subgroups, with 148, 28 and 57 TCR-sequenced participants respectively.

This sample's time point label indicates: baseline before first vaccination. Interpreted using the paper, the treatment or condition label stands for: meningococcal conjugate vaccine given as trial control. The vaccinee samples were drawn from two UK trials, COV001 and COV002, one of which was a single-blind randomized controlled phase 2/3 trial testing AZD1222 (ChAdOx1 nCoV-19) in healthy adults. For TCRbeta chain sequencing, PBMC samples were collected from trial participants at day 0 and at day 28 after the second dose. Worth noting for this clone: Its cognate antigen has yet to be identified. Per-base qualities were not stored, and no clone one base away is much larger.

What the work shows at the level of the full study, not this receptor alone: The 56-69-year group was small, and its depth increase did not reach significance, likely because of low power. The vaccine-associated CD4 TCRs covered the entire spike protein, and the dominant responses fell in regions 160-218 and 743-854. After two AZD1222 doses, both the breadth and the depth of spike-specific TCRs were significantly higher than at day 0 and than in MenACWY recipients. Conclusions about previously exposed vaccinees are limited because only five to seven AZD1222 recipients were SARS-CoV-2 seropositive at baseline. No day 14 peak-response samples were available, so repertoires were characterized only after the peak T cell response. Reportedly, almost half of the unique spike-specific TCRs recognized epitopes lying outside the regions that are mutated in the B.1.351 and B.1.1.7 variants. Most participants were white British and females outnumbered males, and the authors suggested that clonal diversity may have been underestimated.

The germline V gene (reference sequence) yields GTSNPN for CDR1 and SVGIG for CDR2. Its CDR3 holds 12 amino acids, cysteine through phenylalanine. Of all the DNA, just the CDR3 is kept, 36 bases in frame from base 1. Trimming costs V 4 bases and J 6 bases, and their ends lie 12 bases apart. The CDR3 regions of human TCRbeta chains were analyzed by immunosequencing. Per the source publication's procedure: Repertoire TCRs were matched against a reference library of SARS-CoV-2-specific TCRs generated with the MIRA antigen-specificity platform. Breadth meant the fraction of unique TCRs that were SARS-CoV-2-associated, whereas depth meant the fraction of total T cells that were SARS-CoV-2-associated. Using the MIRA data, each spike-specific TCR was assigned both to the spike region to which the TCR was reactive and to a CD4 or CD8 class. Log10-transformed breadth and depth values were compared by one-way ANOVA with Sidak's multiple comparisons tests. TCRdb's version of the immuneACCESS table is confined to in-frame rearrangements and falls short of the full clone set. An unresolved V gene accounts for under half of the shortfall where checked; the remainder is of unknown origin. For V, J and clone size, that table is used; D and trimming come from the DNA. A total of over 150,000 clones appear in this sample, roughly nine tenths of them only once. The top ten clonotypes cover around 4.5% of the sample.

The receptor chain draws on TRBV30 and TRBJ1-1, and the D gene may be TRBD1, 5 bases matching. The source was peripheral blood, collected on day 0 of MenACWY control vaccination. The clonotype was recovered from an adult in good health. The DNA reads as follows: TGTGCCTGGAACGCGGGGCGGGCTGAAGCTTTCTTT. This is translated as CAWNAGRAEAFF.